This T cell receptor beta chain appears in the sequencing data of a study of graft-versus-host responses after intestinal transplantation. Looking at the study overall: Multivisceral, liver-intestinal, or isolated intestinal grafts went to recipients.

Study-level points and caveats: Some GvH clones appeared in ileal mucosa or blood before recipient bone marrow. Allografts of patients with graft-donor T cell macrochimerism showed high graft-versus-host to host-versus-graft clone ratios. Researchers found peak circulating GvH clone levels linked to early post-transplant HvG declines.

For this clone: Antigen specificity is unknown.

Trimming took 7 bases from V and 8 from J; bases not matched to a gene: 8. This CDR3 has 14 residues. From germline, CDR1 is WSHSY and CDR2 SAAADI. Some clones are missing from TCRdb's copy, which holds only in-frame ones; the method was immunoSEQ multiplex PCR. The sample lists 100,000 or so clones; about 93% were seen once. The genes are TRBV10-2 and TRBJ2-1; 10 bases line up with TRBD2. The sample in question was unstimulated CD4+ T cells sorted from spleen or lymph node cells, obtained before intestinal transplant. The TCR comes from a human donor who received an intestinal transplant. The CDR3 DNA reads TGCGCCAGCACTGGAGCGGGGGGGCATGATGAGCAGTTCTTC. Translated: CASTGAGGHDEQFF.